The 23 T cell receptor beta chains listed next were all sequenced from one sample in a study of regulatory T cells in long-lasting Graves disease. Sequencing libraries for TCR beta were prepared with iRepertoire HTBI primers and Arm-PCR of CDR3 regions. From the multiplex PCR reads, TCRdb called clonotypes with MiXCR, one entry per CDR3 protein. This table has about 530,000 distinct CDR3 sequences, about 15% appearing once. Time point meaning: newly diagnosed GD, antithyroid drugs for less than 3 months. Extracted RNA from PBMCs served as the source of the TCR library. This same sample was also part of a study on T cells in Graves' hyperthyroidism and ophthalmopathy.

Sequenced material: peripheral blood mononuclear cells (PBMCs), taken at new diagnosis, from a patient treated with antithyroid drugs. The source of these receptors is a woman in her forties or fifties with Graves disease.

This clonotype occurred a few times. V usage is TRBV6-1 and J usage is TRBJ2-2, with D tentatively TRBD1 (5 bases). The germline CDR1 and CDR2 sequences are MNHNS and SASEGT. V lost 6 bases, J lost 2 bases, and 10 bases lay in between. The CDR3 runs to 14 residues. The CDR3 DNA is TGTGCCAGCAGCCGCAGGGAAAACACCGGGGAGCTGTTTTTT. This translates into CASSRRENTGELFF.

This clonotype was counted between two and nine times. One end of the junction varies from germline; a read error may be responsible. The chain couples TRBV18 to TRBJ2-3; 7 nucleotides match TRBD2. The germline V gene has CDR1 KGHSH and CDR2 LQKENI. CDR3 length: 14 residues. The CDR3 protein is CASSPPGGTDAQYF. CDR3 bases: TGTGCCAGCTCACCCCCGGGAGGCACAGATGCGCAGTATTTT.

This clonotype has more than one count but fewer than ten. CDR3 nucleotide sequence: TGTGCCACCAGCAGAGGAGGCGATTCACCCCTCCACTTT. Its protein product is CATSRGGDSPLHF. The chain couples TRBV15 to TRBJ1-6; no reliable D call. Trimming took off 1 base at V and 8 bases at J, with 6 bases between the two ends. This CDR3 spans 13 amino acids. CDR1 and CDR2 from the germline V gene are LNHNV and YYDKDF (reference sequence).

This clonotype was counted a few times. The chain uses TRBV19 and TRBJ2-7; possibly TRBD2 for D (5 bases). Germline-derived CDR1 and CDR2 are LNHDA and SQIVND (reference sequence). CDR3 length equals 17 residues. V lost 1 base and J lost 3, with 19 bases in between. The CDR3 DNA reads TGTGCCAGTAGTATAGGGGGTAGGGCACCTGGGAGCTACGAGCAGTACTTC. Translating gives CASSIGGRAPGSYEQYF.

This clonotype was seen only a few times. This sequence joins TRBV7-9 and TRBJ2-7; D gene ambiguous. Between the trimmed V and J ends, which lost 1 base and 0 bases, there was a span of 7 bases. This CDR3 spans 14 amino acids. Germline assignment: CDR1 SEHNR and CDR2 FQNEAQ (reference sequence). CDR3 sequence (DNA): TGTGCCAGCAGCTTAGGGATCGACTCCTACGAGCAGTACTTC. It specifies CASSLGIDSYEQYF.

This clonotype was observed at least ten times. The chain recombines TRBV7-8 with TRBJ1-1, with a weak D call TRBD1 (5 bases). Germline V gene data show CDR1 as SGHVS and CDR2 as FQNEAQ. The CDR3 runs 13 residues. The V and J ends lost 8 bases and 3 bases respectively, with 13 bases between them. The CDR3 is CASARTRDTEAFF. For the CDR3, the DNA is TGTGCCAGCGCTCGGACCAGGGACACTGAAGCTTTCTTT.

The sample holds a few counts of this clonotype. J is TRBJ1-5 and V is TRBV19; 7 nucleotides agree with TRBD1. This CDR3 spans 14 amino acids. Losses at the gene ends were 7 bases for V and 7 bases for J; bases not matched to a gene: 10. CDR1 and CDR2 from the germline V gene are LNHDA and SQIVND (reference sequence). CDR3 sequence: CASNADRDGQPQHF. CDR3 DNA: TGTGCCAGTAATGCCGACAGGGACGGACAGCCCCAGCATTTT.

This clonotype was observed a handful of times. The chain couples TRBV4-2 to TRBJ2-5, with 13 nucleotides matching TRBD2. The CDR3 totals 16 residues. Germline CDR1 reads LGHNA; CDR2 reads YNFKEQ. Losses at the gene ends were 4 bases for V and 2 bases for J; bases not matched to a gene: 4. The CDR3 sequence is CASSPTSGGTQETQYF. CDR3 bases: TGTGCCAGCAGCCCGACTAGCGGGGGGACGCAAGAGACCCAGTACTTC.

This chain connects TRBV14 to TRBJ1-2; D is undetermined. There are 16 residues in the CDR3. The germline gives CDR1 SGHDN, CDR2 FVKESK. V was pared by 2 bases and J by 2 bases, with 15 bases between. The CDR3 DNA is TGTGCCAGCAGCCAATCCCCCCCGAGCAGCAACTATGGCTACACCTTC. This codes for CASSQSPPSSNYGYTF.

This clonotype showed up many times. This chain uses TRBV5-6 with TRBJ1-1; tentative D call: TRBD1 (5 bases). The germline CDR1 and CDR2 sequences are SGHDT and YYEEEE. CDR3 length equals 14 residues. V was pared by 4 bases and J by 1 base, with 11 bases between. The CDR3 bases are TGTGCCAGCAGCGATTGGAGGGGGAACACTGAAGCTTTCTTT. Amino acids: CASSDWRGNTEAFF.

V gene TRBV10-3 combines with J gene TRBJ1-3, with D possibly matching TRBD1 (5 bases). Germline lookup yields CDR1 ENHRY and CDR2 SYGVKD. The CDR3 is made up of 14 amino acids. Trimming pared 6 bases from V and 1 base from J, leaving 10 bases between. As DNA, the CDR3 is TGTGCCATCAGGGAAGACAGTTCTGGAAACACCATATATTTT. This codes for CAIREDSSGNTIYF.

This chain joins TRBV5-5 and TRBJ1-1; a possible D gene is TRBD1 (6 bases). CDR1 SGHKS and CDR2 YYEKEE come from the germline V gene (reference sequence). The CDR3 covers 17 residues. V was pared by 2 bases and J by 1 base, with 18 bases between. This chain's CDR3 is CASSFMGGGRWNTEAFF. CDR3 nucleotide sequence: TGTGCCAGCAGCTTTATGGGCGGGGGGCGATGGAACACTGAAGCTTTCTTT. Based on the CDR3 plus reference TRBV5-5 and TRBJ1-1, the full variable domain is DAGVTQSPTHLIKTRGQQVTLRCSPISGHKSVSWYQQVLGQGPQFIFQYYEKEERGRGNFPDRFSARQFPNYSSELNVNALLLGDSALYLCASSFMGGGRWNTEAFFGQGTRLTVV.

This clonotype was picked up a small number of times. The rearrangement joins TRBV28 to TRBJ1-5; the D gene is possibly TRBD1 (5 bases). Germline assignment: CDR1 MDHEN and CDR2 SYDVKM. V dropped 1 base and J dropped 1 base, with 14 bases sitting between them. The CDR3 loop spans 17 amino acids. This CDR3 is CASSLYPQGKSNQPQHF. The CDR3 coding sequence is TGTGCCAGCAGTTTATACCCCCAGGGTAAAAGCAATCAGCCCCAGCATTTT.

CDR3 loop: CATSSLAGGYNEQFF. In nucleotides, the CDR3 is TGTGCCACCAGCAGTCTAGCGGGGGGTTACAATGAGCAGTTCTTC. This sequence joins TRBV15 and TRBJ2-1, with 11 bases fitting TRBD2. The junction had 2 bases not matched to a gene; V was cut back by 3 bases and J by 4 bases. The CDR3 has 15 amino acids. Germline values: CDR1 LNHNV, CDR2 YYDKDF (reference sequence).

This clonotype has ten or more counts. This chain joins TRBV10-1 and TRBJ1-2; no clear D gene. This CDR3 region has 15 residues. Per germline, CDR1 WNHNN and CDR2 SYGVQD (reference sequence). Trimming cost V 4 bases and J 2 bases, with 14 bases left between them. DNA of the CDR3: TGCGCCAGCAGTGCTGACCCGGACCCCAACTATGGCTACACCTTC. Its translation is CASSADPDPNYGYTF.

The V and J genes are TRBV10-1 and TRBJ2-2, with D perhaps matching TRBD1 or TRBD2 (5 bases each). The CDR3 length is 14 residues. The germline V gene has CDR1 WNHNN and CDR2 SYGVQD (reference sequence). V was pared by 8 bases and J by 6 bases, with 16 bases between. CDR3 bases: TGCGCCAGCTCTCGGGGCTCCGTGGCCGGGGAGCTGTTTTTT. It yields the protein CASSRGSVAGELFF.

The J gene is TRBJ2-1, the V gene TRBV12-3 or TRBV12-4; tentative D call: TRBD2 (6 bases). Trimming took off 7 bases at V and 6 bases at J, with 19 bases between the two ends. The CDR3 runs 15 residues. The CDR3 DNA sequence: TGTGCCAGCACCCGGGACTCCAGGTATGGCAATGAGCAGTTCTTC. This gives the protein CASTRDSRYGNEQFF.

The chain is built from TRBV3-1 and TRBJ1-6; TRBD1 agrees at 7 bases. The CDR3 loop spans 15 amino acids. Germline V gives CDR1 LGHDT, CDR2 YNNKEL (reference sequence). Losses at the gene ends were 1 base for V and 7 bases for J; bases not matched to a gene: 4. CDR3 nucleotides: TGTGCCAGCAGCCAAGGGGGGACAGAAAATTCACCCCTCCACTTT. Translation: CASSQGGTENSPLHF. The full variable domain, its missing parts supplied by reference TRBV3-1 and TRBJ1-6, is DTAVSQTPKYLVTQMGNDKSIKCEQNLGHDTMYWYKQDSKKFLKIMFSYNNKELIINETVPNRFSPKSPDKAHLNLHINSLELGDSAVYFCASSQGGTENSPLHFGNGTRLTVT.

This clonotype was found many times. The chain couples TRBV20-1 to TRBJ2-5; maybe TRBD2 (6 bases). CDR1 and CDR2 from the germline V gene are DFQATT and SNEGSKA (reference sequence). The CDR3 totals 13 residues. Deletions cut 3 bases from V and 2 bases from J, with 10 bases between. The CDR3 sequence is CSASKAGQETQYF. The CDR3 nucleotides are TGCAGTGCTAGCAAGGCGGGGCAAGAGACCCAGTACTTC.

The chain combines TRBV6-2 or TRBV6-3 with TRBJ1-2; 11 positions agree with TRBD1. V was clipped by 10 bases and J by 2 bases; unmatched bases: 9. CDR3 length equals 15 residues. Germline V gives CDR1 MNHEY, CDR2 SVGEGT. CDR3 sequence (DNA): TGTGCCACCCATCCCAGGACAGGGGGCAACTATGGCTACACCTTC. Translating it yields CATHPRTGGNYGYTF.

This clonotype has ten or more counts. V and J are TRBV29-1 and TRBJ1-2; 8 bases fit TRBD1. The trim removed 4 bases at V and 2 bases at J, leaving 0 bases unmatched. This CDR3 contains 12 residues. Germline values: CDR1 SQVTM, CDR2 ANQGSEA. Here the CDR3 DNA reads TGCAGCGTTGGACAGGGGAACTATGGCTACACCTTC. It encodes CSVGQGNYGYTF.

This clonotype has a count of ten or more. The chain employs TRBV6-1 and TRBJ1-2, with TRBD1 matching over 12 bases. Looked up from germline, CDR1 is MNHNS and CDR2 is SASEGT. V was clipped by 7 bases and J by 8 bases; unmatched bases: 11. The length of the CDR3 is 15 residues. CDR3 in amino acids: CASISTGQGAQGYTF. The CDR3 DNA is TGTGCCAGCATTTCTACGGGACAGGGGGCGCAGGGCTACACCTTC.

This clonotype occurred many times. This rearrangement joins TRBV3-1 to TRBJ2-2, with D uncertain. Germline-derived CDR1 and CDR2 are LGHDT and YNNKEL (reference sequence). V shed 3 bases and J shed 5 bases, with 13 bases lying between them. This CDR3 has 15 residues. The CDR3 spells CASSQTSLATGELFF. In DNA form, the CDR3 reads TGTGCCAGCAGCCAGACGTCGCTCGCAACCGGGGAGCTGTTTTTT.